The T cell receptor beta chain under discussion was sequenced for a study of T cell responses to AZD1222 COVID-19 vaccine. Points on this clone: Antigen unknown.

Clones were sequenced by immunoSEQ multiplex PCR, and TCRdb holds only the in-frame ones, with some missing. The sample contains approximately 150,000 clones, approximately 90% of which appear only once. Findings and limits, study-wide: Breadth and depth of Spike-specific TCRs rose after two AZD1222 doses. The donor group comprised mostly white British people and more females; the analysis possibly underestimated clonal diversity.

Both about-4-week and about-12-week second-dose recipients were combined. The sequencing used peripheral blood, collected 28 days after the second AZD1222 dose. This TCR was recovered from an adult who received the AZD1222 COVID-19 vaccine.

The CDR3 nucleotides read TGTGCCAGCAGTAGGACAGGGTTTAGAGATACGCAGTATTTT. It encodes CASSRTGFRDTQYF. The chain uses TRBV27 and TRBJ2-3; 8 bases line up with TRBD1. The CDR3 runs 14 residues. Germline V gene sequence: CDR1 MNHEY, CDR2 SMNVEV (reference sequence). The V gene end was trimmed by 5 bases and the J gene end by 5 bases; junction bases not matched to a gene: 6.